This T cell receptor beta chain was captured by sequencing in a study of shared clonotypes between healthy human individuals. Across the study: The cohort had two women and three men, ages 18 to 49.

Study-level findings and limits: The study's rarefaction showed incomplete sorted-subset sequencing despite large depth. In four donors, about 5% of naive CD4 clonotypes appeared in common.

Assay used: immunoSEQ multiplex PCR; TCRdb lists only in-frame clones, some missing. Of more than 2 million clones in the sample, roughly 95% were seen once. To note about this clone: Antigen unknown.

Naive CD8 cells were CD45RO-negative, positively selected for CCR7, excluding terminally differentiated effector memory CD45RA+ cells. The origin of this receptor is a man aged 18 to 29 in good health. Sample: naive CD8+ T cells sorted from blood.

In DNA form, the CDR3 reads TGTGCCAGCAGCTTAGAACCGGGACAACTCTACGAGCAGTACTTC. This sequence encodes CASSLEPGQLYEQYF. V is TRBV7-9 and J is TRBJ2-7, with D perhaps matching TRBD1 (6 bases). The germline CDR1 and CDR2 sequences are SEHNR and FQNEAQ (reference sequence). The CDR3 has 15 amino acids. The ends were cut back, 1 base at V and 3 bases at J, with 13 bases in the middle.